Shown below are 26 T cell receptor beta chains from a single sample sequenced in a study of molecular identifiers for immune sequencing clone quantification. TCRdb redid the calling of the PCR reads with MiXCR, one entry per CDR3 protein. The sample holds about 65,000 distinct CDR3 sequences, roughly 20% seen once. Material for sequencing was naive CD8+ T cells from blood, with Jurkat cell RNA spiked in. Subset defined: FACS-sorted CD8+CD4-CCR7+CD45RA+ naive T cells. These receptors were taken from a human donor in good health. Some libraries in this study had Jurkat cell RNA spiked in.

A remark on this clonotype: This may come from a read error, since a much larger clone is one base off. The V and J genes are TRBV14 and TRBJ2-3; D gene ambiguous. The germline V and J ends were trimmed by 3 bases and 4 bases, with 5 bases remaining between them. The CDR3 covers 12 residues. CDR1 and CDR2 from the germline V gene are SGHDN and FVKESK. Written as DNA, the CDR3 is TGTGCCAGCAGCCATAGCCCAGATACGCAGTATTTT. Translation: CASSHSPDTQYF. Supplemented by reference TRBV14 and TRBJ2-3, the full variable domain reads EAGVTQFPSHSVIEKGQTVTLRCDPISGHDNLYWYRRVMGKEIKFLLHFVKESKQDESGMPNNRFLAERTGGTYSTLKVQPAELEDSGVYFCASSHSPDTQYFGPGTRLTVL.

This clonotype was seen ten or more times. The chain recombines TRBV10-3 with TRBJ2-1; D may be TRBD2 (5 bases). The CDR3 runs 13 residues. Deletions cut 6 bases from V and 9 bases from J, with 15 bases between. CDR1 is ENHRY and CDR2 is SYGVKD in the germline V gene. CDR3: CAISSPRGGEQFF. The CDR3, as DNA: TGTGCCATCAGCAGTCCCCGGGGTGGTGAGCAGTTCTTC.

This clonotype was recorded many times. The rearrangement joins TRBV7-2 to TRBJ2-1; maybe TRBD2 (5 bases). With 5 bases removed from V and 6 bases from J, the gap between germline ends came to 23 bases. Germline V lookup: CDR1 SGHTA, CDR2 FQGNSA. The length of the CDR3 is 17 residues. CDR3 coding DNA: TGTGCCAGCAGCCCGCGCTCCCGGGGTCTAGTCACCAATGAGCAGTTCTTC. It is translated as CASSPRSRGLVTNEQFF.

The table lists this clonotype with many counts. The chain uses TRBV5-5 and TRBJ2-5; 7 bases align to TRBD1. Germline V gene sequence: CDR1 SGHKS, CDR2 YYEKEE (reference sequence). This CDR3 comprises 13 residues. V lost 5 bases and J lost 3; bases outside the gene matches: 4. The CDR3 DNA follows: TGTGCCAGCAGGACCGGGACAGAAGAGACCCAGTACTTC. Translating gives CASRTGTEETQYF.

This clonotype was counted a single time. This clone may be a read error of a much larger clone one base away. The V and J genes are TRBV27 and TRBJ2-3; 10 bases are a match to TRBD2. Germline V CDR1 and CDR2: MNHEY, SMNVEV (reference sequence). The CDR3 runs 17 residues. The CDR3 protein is CASGLGLWASGRYTQYF. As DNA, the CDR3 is TGTGCCAGCGGTTTAGGTTTATGGGCTAGCGGGAGATATACGCAGTATTTT.

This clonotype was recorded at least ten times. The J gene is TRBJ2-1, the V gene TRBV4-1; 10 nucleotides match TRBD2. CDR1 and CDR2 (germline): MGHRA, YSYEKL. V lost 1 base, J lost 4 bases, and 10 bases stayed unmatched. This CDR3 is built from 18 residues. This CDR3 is CASSQVWASGSVYNEQFF. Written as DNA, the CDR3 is TGCGCCAGCAGCCAAGTTTGGGCTAGCGGGAGCGTATACAATGAGCAGTTCTTC.

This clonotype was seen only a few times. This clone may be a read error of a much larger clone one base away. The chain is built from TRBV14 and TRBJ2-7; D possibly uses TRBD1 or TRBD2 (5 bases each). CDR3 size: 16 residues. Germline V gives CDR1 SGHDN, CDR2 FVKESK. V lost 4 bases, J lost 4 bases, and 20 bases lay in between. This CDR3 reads CASSPQRVGAGYEQYF. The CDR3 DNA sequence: TGTGCCAGCAGCCCCCAGAGGGTCGGGGCCGGGTACGAGCAGTACTTC.

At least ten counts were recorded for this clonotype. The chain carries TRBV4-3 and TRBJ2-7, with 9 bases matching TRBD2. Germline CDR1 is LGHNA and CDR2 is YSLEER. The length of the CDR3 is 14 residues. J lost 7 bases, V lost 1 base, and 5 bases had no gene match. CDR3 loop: CASSQGGGEGEQYF. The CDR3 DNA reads TGCGCCAGCAGCCAAGGCGGGGGGGAGGGAGAGCAGTACTTC.

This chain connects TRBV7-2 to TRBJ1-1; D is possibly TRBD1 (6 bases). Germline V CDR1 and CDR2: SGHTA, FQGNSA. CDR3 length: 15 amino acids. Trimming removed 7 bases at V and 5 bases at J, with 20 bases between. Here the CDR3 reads CASTLGGAFRTEAFF. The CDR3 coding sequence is TGTGCCAGCACCCTAGGGGGGGCCTTCCGGACTGAAGCTTTCTTT.

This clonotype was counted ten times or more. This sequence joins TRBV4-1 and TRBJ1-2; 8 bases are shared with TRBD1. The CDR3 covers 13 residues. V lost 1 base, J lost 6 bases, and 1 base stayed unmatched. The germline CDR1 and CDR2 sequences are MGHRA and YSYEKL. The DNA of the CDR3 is TGCGCCAGCAGCCAAGGGGGACAGGATGGCTACACCTTC. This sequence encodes CASSQGGQDGYTF.

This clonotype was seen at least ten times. In nucleotides, the CDR3 is TGCAGCGTTGTCACAGGGAACACTGAAGCTTTCTTT. It translates to CSVVTGNTEAFF. The V call is TRBV29-1, the J call TRBJ1-1; the D gene is possibly TRBD1 (5 bases). CDR1 and CDR2 from the germline V gene are SQVTM and ANQGSEA. With 4 bases removed from V and 1 base from J, the gap between germline ends came to 7 bases. There are 12 residues in the CDR3.

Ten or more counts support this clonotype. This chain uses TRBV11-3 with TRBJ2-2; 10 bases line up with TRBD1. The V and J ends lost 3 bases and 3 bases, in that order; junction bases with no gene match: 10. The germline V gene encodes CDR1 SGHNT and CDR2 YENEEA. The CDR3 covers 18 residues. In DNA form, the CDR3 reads TGTGCCAGCAGCTTGGAAACTACCGGGACAGGGGACACCGGGGAGCTGTTTTTT. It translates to CASSLETTGTGDTGELFF.

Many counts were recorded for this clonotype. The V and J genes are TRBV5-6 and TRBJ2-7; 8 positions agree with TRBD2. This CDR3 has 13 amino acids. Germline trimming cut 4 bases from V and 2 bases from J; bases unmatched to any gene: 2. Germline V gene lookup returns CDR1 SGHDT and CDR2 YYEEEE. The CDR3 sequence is CASSISGAYEQYF. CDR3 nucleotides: TGTGCCAGCAGCATTAGCGGGGCCTACGAGCAGTACTTC.

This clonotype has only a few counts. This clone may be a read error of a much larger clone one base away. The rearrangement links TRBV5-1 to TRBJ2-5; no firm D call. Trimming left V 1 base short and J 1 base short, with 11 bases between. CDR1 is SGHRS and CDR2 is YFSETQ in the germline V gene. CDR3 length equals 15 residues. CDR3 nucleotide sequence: TGCGCCAGCAGCTTGTATGGTGAGAGCCAAGAGACCCAGTACTTC. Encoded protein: CASSLYGESQETQYF.

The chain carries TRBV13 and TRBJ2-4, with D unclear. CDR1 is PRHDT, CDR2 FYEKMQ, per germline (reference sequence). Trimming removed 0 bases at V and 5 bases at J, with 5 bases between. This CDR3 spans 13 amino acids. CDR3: CASSLGSQNIQYF. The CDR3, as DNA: TGTGCCAGCAGCTTAGGATCACAAAACATTCAGTACTTC. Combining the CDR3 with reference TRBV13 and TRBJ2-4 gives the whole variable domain AAGVIQSPRHLIKEKRETATLKCYPIPRHDTVYWYQQGPGQDPQFLISFYEKMQSDKGSIPDRFSAQQFSDYHSELNMSSLELGDSALYFCASSLGSQNIQYFGAGTRLSVL.

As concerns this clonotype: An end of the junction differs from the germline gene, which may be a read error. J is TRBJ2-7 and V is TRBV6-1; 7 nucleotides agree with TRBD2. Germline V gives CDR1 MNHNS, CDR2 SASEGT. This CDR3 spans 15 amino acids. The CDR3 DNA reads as TGTGCCAGCAGTTACTTCTCCGGGACTAACTACGAGCAGTACTTT. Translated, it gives CASSYFSGTNYEQYF.

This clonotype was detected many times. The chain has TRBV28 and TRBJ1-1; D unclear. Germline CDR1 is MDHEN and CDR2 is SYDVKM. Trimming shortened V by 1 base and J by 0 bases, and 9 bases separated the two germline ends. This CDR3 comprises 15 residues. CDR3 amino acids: CASSLSPGLNTEAFF. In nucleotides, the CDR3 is TGTGCCAGCAGTTTATCACCAGGCCTGAACACTGAAGCTTTCTTT.

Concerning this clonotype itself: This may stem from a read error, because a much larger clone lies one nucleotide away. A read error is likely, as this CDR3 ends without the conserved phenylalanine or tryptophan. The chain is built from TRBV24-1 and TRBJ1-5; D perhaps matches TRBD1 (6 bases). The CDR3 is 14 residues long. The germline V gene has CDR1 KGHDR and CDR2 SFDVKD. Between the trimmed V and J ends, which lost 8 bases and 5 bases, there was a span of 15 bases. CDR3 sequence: CATNWAGEDQPQHS. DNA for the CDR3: TGTGCCACCAATTGGGCAGGGGAGGATCAGCCCCAGCATTCT.

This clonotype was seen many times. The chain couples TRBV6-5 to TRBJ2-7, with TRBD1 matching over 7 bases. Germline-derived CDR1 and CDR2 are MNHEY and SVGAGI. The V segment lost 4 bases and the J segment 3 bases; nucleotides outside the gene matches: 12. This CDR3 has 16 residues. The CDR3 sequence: CASSLSSGQVFYEQYF. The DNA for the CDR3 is TGTGCCAGCAGTTTAAGTAGTGGACAGGTTTTCTACGAGCAGTACTTC.

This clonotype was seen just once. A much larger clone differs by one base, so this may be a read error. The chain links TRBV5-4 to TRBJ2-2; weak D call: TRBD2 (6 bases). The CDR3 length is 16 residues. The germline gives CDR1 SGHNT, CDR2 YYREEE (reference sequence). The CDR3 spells CASSPLDGGNAGELFF. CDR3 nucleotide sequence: TGTGCCAGCAGCCCGCTCGATGGCGGGAACGCCGGGGAGCTGTTTTTT.

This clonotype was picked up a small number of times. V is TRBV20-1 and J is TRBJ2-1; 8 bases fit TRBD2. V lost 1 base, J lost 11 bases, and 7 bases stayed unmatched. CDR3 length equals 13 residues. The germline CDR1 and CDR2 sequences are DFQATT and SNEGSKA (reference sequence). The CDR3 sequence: CSARAGGENKQFF. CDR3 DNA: TGCAGTGCTAGAGCGGGAGGGGAAAATAAGCAGTTCTTC.

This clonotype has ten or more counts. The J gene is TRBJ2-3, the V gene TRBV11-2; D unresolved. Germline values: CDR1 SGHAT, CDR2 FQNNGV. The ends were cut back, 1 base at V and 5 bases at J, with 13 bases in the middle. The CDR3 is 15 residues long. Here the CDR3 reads CASSLGQAVIDTQYF. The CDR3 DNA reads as TGTGCCAGCAGCTTAGGCCAGGCCGTGATAGATACGCAGTATTTT.

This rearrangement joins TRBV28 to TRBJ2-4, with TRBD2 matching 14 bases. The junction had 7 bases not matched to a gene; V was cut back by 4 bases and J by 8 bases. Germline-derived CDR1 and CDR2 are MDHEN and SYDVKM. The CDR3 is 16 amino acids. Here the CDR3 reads CASSSGTSGSPDIQYF. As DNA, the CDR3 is TGTGCCAGCAGTTCCGGGACTAGCGGGAGTCCGGACATTCAGTACTTC.

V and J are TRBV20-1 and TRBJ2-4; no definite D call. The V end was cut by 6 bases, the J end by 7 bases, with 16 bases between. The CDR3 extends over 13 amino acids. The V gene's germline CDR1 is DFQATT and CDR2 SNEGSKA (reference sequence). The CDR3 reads CSAHWGTRNIQYF. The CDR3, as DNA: TGCAGTGCCCACTGGGGAACGAGGAACATTCAGTACTTC.

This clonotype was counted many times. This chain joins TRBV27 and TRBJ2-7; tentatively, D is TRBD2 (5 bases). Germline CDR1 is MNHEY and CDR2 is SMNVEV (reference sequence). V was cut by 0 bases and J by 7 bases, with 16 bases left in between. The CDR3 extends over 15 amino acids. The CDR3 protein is CASSLSSEGLGEQYF. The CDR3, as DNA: TGTGCCAGCAGTTTATCCTCAGAGGGTCTGGGGGAGCAGTACTTC.

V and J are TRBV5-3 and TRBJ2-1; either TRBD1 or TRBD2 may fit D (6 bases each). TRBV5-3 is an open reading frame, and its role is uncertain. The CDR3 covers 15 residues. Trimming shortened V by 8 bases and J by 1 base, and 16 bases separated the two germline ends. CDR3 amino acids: CASSPGAVSYNEQFF. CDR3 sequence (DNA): TGTGCCAGCAGCCCGGGGGCCGTGTCCTACAATGAGCAGTTCTTC.